Below, 27 T cell receptor delta chains from the same sample are listed, as sequenced in a study of gamma-delta T cells after stem cell transplantation. With CATT, TCRdb re-called clones from the RT-PCR reads. The profile shows some 1,100 delta-chain clones, about 17% of them singletons. Specimen: gamma-delta T cells. The receptors originated from a human donor. It is not recorded whose cells these are; they may come from a transplant donor.

The rearrangement joins TRDV1 to TRDJ1, with unresolved D. The length of the CDR3 is 15 residues. Germline CDR1 is TSWWSYY and CDR2 is QGS. Trimming cost V 2 bases and J 8 bases, with 18 bases left between them. The CDR3 region is CALGETPGEHGKLIF. The CDR3 bases are TGTGCTCTTGGGGAAACACCGGGCGAACACGGGAAACTCATCTTT.

Remarks on this clone: A read error is likely here: a far larger clone is one base away. Distinct nucleotide sequences in the sample also encode this CDR3. This rearrangement joins TRDV2 to TRDJ1, with D tentatively TRDD2 or TRDD3 (7 bases each). Germline V gives CDR1 GEAIGNYY, CDR2 EKD. The CDR3 loop spans 19 amino acids. CDR3 bases: TGTGCCTGTGACACGGCGGGCTTTCCTACTGGGGCTTATGGCGATAAACTAATCTTT. It encodes CACDTAGFPTGAYGDKLIF.

Turning to this clone: The protein TCRdb gives is from a much larger clone and does not agree with this DNA's translation at residue 8, likely a read error; the protein shown here comes from the DNA. The V and J genes are TRDV2 and TRDJ1, with a weak D call TRDD3 (5 bases). Trimming took 0 bases from V and 5 from J, leaving 15 bases between them. This CDR3 comprises 15 residues. Germline CDR1 GEAIGNYY, CDR2 EKD. For the CDR3, the DNA is TGTGCCTGTGACACCCTGGATTGGGGACAAGATAAACTCATCTTT. Translated, it gives CACDTLDWGQDKLIF.

To note about this clone: This DNA's translation and the protein TCRdb lists, from a much larger clone, do not match at residue 17, likely due to a read error; the protein shown is translated from the DNA. This chain joins TRDV2 and TRDJ3; 10 positions match TRDD3. Looked up from germline, CDR1 is GEAIGNYY and CDR2 is EKD. This CDR3 comprises 19 residues. The CDR3 sequence is CACDTVGDTSSWDTRQKFF. As DNA, the CDR3 is TGTGCCTGTGACACCGTGGGGGATACCAGCTCCTGGGACACCCGACAGAAGTTTTTC.

Turning to this clone: TCRdb attributes to this sequence the protein of a much larger clone, which differs from the DNA translation at residue 14; a read error is likely, and the protein displayed is translated from the DNA. The chain combines TRDV2 with TRDJ1; D is tentatively TRDD2 or TRDD3 (7 bases each). The ends were cut back, 1 base at V and 4 bases at J, with 27 bases in the middle. The length of the CDR3 is 19 residues. CDR1 is GEAIGNYY and CDR2 is EKD in the germline V gene. CDR3 sequence (DNA): TGTGCCTGTGACACGGCGGGCTTTCCTACTGGGGCTTATAGCGATAAACTCATCTTT. It specifies CACDTAGFPTGAYSDKLIF.

Regarding this clone: A single base is all that separates this from a far larger clone, so a read error is likely. Other DNA sequences from this sample encode an identical CDR3 as well. The chain links TRDV2 to TRDJ1, with 9 bases that match TRDD3. Germline lookup yields CDR1 GEAIGNYY and CDR2 EKD. The ends lost 3 bases at V and 0 bases at J; junction bases unmatched: 13. The length of the CDR3 is 18 residues. The CDR3 DNA sequence: TGTGCCTGTGACCGCTTAGGAACGGGGGGATACCACACCGATAAACTCATCTTT. It specifies CACDRLGTGGYHTDKLIF.

This clone was counted between two and nine times. A much larger clone differs from this one at a single base, so this may be a read error. Other DNA sequences in the sample encode the same CDR3. V usage is TRDV2 and J usage is TRDJ1, with D perhaps TRDD2 or TRDD3 (6 bases each). V was pared by 0 bases and J by 0 bases, with 40 bases between. The CDR3 contains 25 residues. CDR1 and CDR2 (germline): GEAIGNYY, EKD. The chain's CDR3 is CACDTVLQEPSTSGVGGFYTDKLIF. The CDR3 DNA sequence: TGTGCCTGTGACACCGTCCTACAAGAGCCATCGACAAGCGGGGTTGGGGGTTTTTACACCGATAAACTCATCTTT.

In the case of this clone: It differs at one base from a far larger clone, so likely a read error. The chain uses TRDV2 and TRDJ1, with 7 bases lining up with TRDD3. The CDR3 consists of 15 residues. In germline, CDR1 is GEAIGNYY, CDR2 EKD. V dropped 0 bases and J dropped 5; count of bases not matched to a gene: 8. The CDR3 reads CACDTLDGGKDKLIF. As DNA, the CDR3 is TGTGCCTGTGACACCCTGGATGGGGGAAAAGATAAACTCATCTTT.

This clone was detected a few times. The chain joins TRDV2 to TRDJ1, with TRDD3 identical over 10 bases. From germline, CDR1 is GEAIGNYY and CDR2 EKD. The CDR3 contains 18 residues. V lost 3 bases and J lost 0; bases outside the gene matches: 12. CDR3 bases: TGTGCCTGTGACTTGCTGGGGGATAAAAGGAGTTACACCGATAAACTCATCTTT. This sequence encodes CACDLLGDKRSYTDKLIF.

A note on this clone: A read error likely explains this, since a far larger clone differs by one base. Other DNA sequences in this sample translate to the same CDR3. This sequence joins TRDV2 and TRDJ1; TRDD3 agrees at 8 bases. CDR3 size: 15 residues. The germline CDR1 and CDR2 sequences are GEAIGNYY and EKD. CDR3 region: CACDTWGRNTDKLIF. For the CDR3, the DNA is TGCGCCTGTGACACCTGGGGGAGAAACACCGATAAACTCATCTTT.

In its sample, this clone was seen a few times. It differs at one base from a far larger clone, so likely a read error. The CDR3 region has the DNA TGTGCCTGTGGCACGGTGGGACTGGGGGATGTCGATAAACTCATCTTT. This gives the protein CACGTVGLGDVDKLIF. The chain is built from TRDV2 and TRDJ1; 10 positions agree with TRDD3. CDR1 is GEAIGNYY and CDR2 is EKD in the germline V gene. The CDR3 sequence is 16 residues long. V trimming: 5 bases; J trimming: 4 bases; junction bases outside the gene matches: 12.

This clone has only a few counts. Given a far larger clone just one base away, this is likely a sequencing read error. The sample carries other DNA sequences with the same CDR3. The CDR3 loop is CACDLMYPITDKLIF. The CDR3 DNA reads TGTGCCTGTGATCTCATGTACCCGATCACTGATAAACTCATCTTT. The rearrangement uses TRDV2 and TRDJ1; D not resolved. The V gene's germline CDR1 is GEAIGNYY and CDR2 EKD. With 4 bases removed from V and 5 bases from J, the gap between germline ends came to 19 bases. The CDR3 length is 15 residues.

V and J are TRDV2 and TRDJ3, with 13 bases that match TRDD3. The CDR3 sequence is 18 residues long. Losses at the gene ends were 3 bases for V and 6 bases for J; bases not matched to a gene: 7. The germline gives CDR1 GEAIGNYY, CDR2 EKD. The CDR3 is CACDPVLGDTPDTRQMFF. The CDR3 coding sequence is TGTGCCTGTGACCCGGTACTGGGGGATACGCCGGACACCCGACAGATGTTTTTC.

This clone was found a few times. Since a far larger clone is one base different, this is likely a read error. The gene calls are TRDV2 and TRDJ1, with D possibly called TRDD2 or TRDD3 (7 bases each). V was cut by 3 bases and J by 2 bases, with 24 bases left in between. The CDR3 contains 18 residues. Germline-derived CDR1 and CDR2 are GEAIGNYY and EKD. The CDR3 coding sequence is TGTGCCTGTGACGTGATTCCTACCGCTACTGGGGATACCGATAAACTCATCTTT. This sequence encodes CACDVIPTATGDTDKLIF.

This clone was seen only a few times. For this DNA, TCRdb reports the protein of a much larger clone, which diverges at residue 7, most likely from a read error; the protein presented here is translated directly from the DNA. The chain carries TRDV2 and TRDJ1; 10 bases are a match to TRDD3. Germline CDR1 is GEAIGNYY and CDR2 is EKD. The junction had 17 bases not matched to a gene; V was cut back by 2 bases and J by 0 bases. The CDR3 is 20 amino acids. The CDR3 DNA reads as TGTGCCTGTGACAGCGTACGGGGGGATACGCTGATTCAACACACCGATAAACTCATCTTT. Protein: CACDSVRGDTLIQHTDKLIF.

As for this clone: A far bigger clonotype differs at one base, so this is likely a read error. V and J are TRDV2 and TRDJ1, with no clear D. V dropped 0 bases and J dropped 11 bases, with 21 bases sitting between them. The CDR3 runs 15 residues. Germline CDR1 reads GEAIGNYY; CDR2 reads EKD. CDR3 nucleotides: TGTGCCTGTGACACCGTAGGATCAGTACTGTCACCCCTCATCTTT. Residues: CACDTVGSVLSPLIF.

CDR3 coding DNA: TGTGCCTGTGACTTGATGTCGGCGGGGCTGGGGGATCCAAACTTAAACACCGATAAACTCATCTTT. This gives the protein CACDLMSAGLGDPNLNTDKLIF. The rearrangement uses TRDV2 and TRDJ1, with 9 bases matching TRDD3. The CDR3 sequence is 22 residues long. CDR1 is GEAIGNYY and CDR2 is EKD in the germline V gene. V lost 3 bases, J lost 0 bases, and 25 bases stayed unmatched.

In the case of this clone: Since a far larger clone is one base different, this is likely a read error. The chain employs TRDV2 and TRDJ1; either TRDD1 or TRDD3 may fit D (5 bases each). The germline V gene encodes CDR1 GEAIGNYY and CDR2 EKD. The CDR3 is 14 amino acids. V was trimmed by 3 bases and J by 4 bases, leaving 14 bases between them. The CDR3 reads CACDQILDDDKLIF. CDR3 DNA: TGTGCCTGTGACCAAATACTGGACGACGATAAACTCATCTTT.

This clone was found a few times. The protein given by TCRdb reflects a much larger clone and differs at residue 12 from this DNA's translation, likely from a read error; the protein shown is the DNA's translation. V usage is TRDV2 and J usage is TRDJ1; D call uncertain. The CDR3 extends over 14 amino acids. Per germline, CDR1 GEAIGNYY and CDR2 EKD. The CDR3 nucleotides read TGTGCCTGTGACACCGTAGGGAACGGCGATAAATTCATCTTT. This codes for CACDTVGNGDKFIF.

On this clone: TCRdb has a much larger clone's protein, which differs at residue 15 from the translation of this DNA, likely because of a read error; what is shown is the protein translated from the DNA. Other DNA sequences in the same sample also yield this CDR3. The CDR3 is CACDTAGFPTGAYGEKLIF. CDR3 nucleotides: TGTGCCTGTGACACGGCGGGCTTTCCTACTGGGGCTTATGGCGAGAAACTCATCTTT. The chain recombines TRDV2 with TRDJ1; D possibly uses TRDD2 or TRDD3 (7 bases each). Trimming took 1 base from V and 8 from J, leaving 31 bases between them. The CDR3 sequence is 19 residues long. In germline, CDR1 is GEAIGNYY, CDR2 EKD.

This clone was observed a few times. A read error likely explains this, since a far larger clone differs by one base. CDR3 loop: CACDSVGDSTDKFIF. CDR3 coding DNA: TGTGCCTGTGACTCGGTGGGGGATTCCACCGATAAATTCATCTTT. V gene TRDV2 combines with J gene TRDJ1, with 8 bases lining up with TRDD3. The CDR3 sequence is 15 residues long. CDR1 is GEAIGNYY and CDR2 is EKD in the germline V gene.

This clone was seen more than once but under ten times. Given a far larger clone just one base away, this is likely a sequencing read error. Other DNA sequences in this specimen translate into the identical CDR3. CDR3 sequence reads: CACDTVSLLGDRRGNTDKLIF. The DNA of the CDR3 is TGTGCCTGTGACACCGTATCACTACTGGGGGATAGAAGGGGGAACACCGATAAACTCATCTTT. The J gene is TRDJ1, the V gene TRDV2, with 11 bases that match TRDD3. Per the germline V gene, CDR1 is GEAIGNYY and CDR2 is EKD. The CDR3 sequence is 21 residues long. The V gene end was trimmed by 0 bases and the J gene end by 0 bases; junction bases not matched to a gene: 17.

This clone was seen only a few times. It differs at one base from a far larger clone, so likely a read error. CDR3 region: CACDSLLLGDTPDKFIF. In DNA, the CDR3 is TGTGCCTGTGACTCCCTACTACTGGGGGATACGCCCGATAAATTCATCTTT. The rearrangement joins TRDV2 to TRDJ1, with 13 bases lining up with TRDD3. Germline values: CDR1 GEAIGNYY, CDR2 EKD. CDR3 length: 17 amino acids.

Note on this clone: This DNA's translation and the protein TCRdb lists, from a much larger clone, do not match at residue 7, likely due to a read error; the protein shown is translated from the DNA. V gene TRDV2 combines with J gene TRDJ1, with a tentative D call TRDD3 (5 bases). Deletions cut 3 bases from V and 6 bases from J, with 13 bases between. CDR1 is GEAIGNYY and CDR2 is EKD in the germline V gene. This CDR3 spans 13 amino acids. The CDR3, as DNA: TGTGCCTGTGACGGACTGGAGGAGAATAAACTCATCTTT. It encodes CACDGLEENKLIF.

This clone was seen a handful of times. A far more abundant clone sits one base away, making this likely a read error. Other DNA sequences in the sample encode the same CDR3. The chain couples TRDV2 to TRDJ1; D not resolved. Germline V gene sequence: CDR1 GEAIGNYY, CDR2 EKD. The CDR3 covers 15 residues. Trimming stripped 4 bases from V and 5 bases from J, with 19 bases between. The DNA of the CDR3 is TGTGCCTGTGATCTCATGTACCCGATCACAGATAAACTCATCTTT. Protein: CACDLMYPITDKLIF.

This clone has just a few counts. The TCRdb record carries a much larger clone's protein, which differs from this DNA's translation at residue 12; a read error is the likely cause, and the protein listed here is the DNA translation. V and J are TRDV2 and TRDJ1, with 7 bases lining up with TRDD3. The V gene's germline CDR1 is GEAIGNYY and CDR2 EKD. This CDR3 comprises 20 residues. V shed 3 bases, J shed 1 base, and the junction held 22 bases outside the gene matches. CDR3 amino acids: CACDLMSAGLGATSTDKLIF. In nucleotides, the CDR3 is TGTGCCTGTGACTTGATGTCGGCGGGGCTGGGGGCTACATCCACCGATAAACTCATCTTT.

A few counts support this clone. This DNA's translation and the protein TCRdb lists, from a much larger clone, do not match at residue 9, likely due to a read error; the protein shown is translated from the DNA. CDR3 sequence (DNA): TGTGCCTGTGACTTGATGTCGGCGGCGCTGGGGGATACATCCACCGATAAACTCATCTTT. Translation: CACDLMSAALGDTSTDKLIF. The chain recombines TRDV2 with TRDJ1; 11 nucleotides match TRDD3. V lost 3 bases to trimming and J lost 1 base; unmatched junction nucleotides: 18. Germline CDR1 GEAIGNYY, CDR2 EKD. CDR3 size: 20 residues.